This T cell receptor (beta chain) was retrieved from a study of blood T cells in healthy people across ages. Aged roughly 6 to 90, donors were systemically healthy Caucasians from Russia. Between the trimmed V and J ends, which lost 2 bases and 3 bases, there was a span of 14 bases. The germline gives CDR1 DFQATT, CDR2 SNEGSKA (reference sequence). The CDR3 has 16 residues. A second PCR, run for about 7 to 11 cycles, used a sample-barcoded 5' primer plus a J-beta primer mix. With 12 random nucleotides, a template-switch adaptor tagged each individual cDNA molecule. TCRdb re-derived calls from the 5' RACE reads in MiXCR, one entry per CDR3 protein. The table records approximately 800,000 distinct CDR3 sequences, 62% of them present only once.

The source material was blood. The chain combines TRBV20-1 with TRBJ1-6; the D gene is possibly TRBD1 (6 bases). The TCR sequence derives from a man aged 25-45 years in good health. CDR3 bases: TGCAGTGCTAGAAAAAATCAGGGACACTATAATTCACCCCTCCACTTT. This sequence encodes CSARKNQGHYNSPLHF.